Listed here are 4 T cell receptor beta chains from one sample, sequenced in a study of spatial heterogeneity in lung cancer. Study-wide results and caveats: The number of expanded tumor alpha and beta chains correlated with mutation number.

TCRdb reprocessed the 5' RACE reads via MiXCR and lists one record per CDR3 protein. The sample lists around 18,000 distinct CDR3 sequences; approximately 5.8% were seen once. No antigen has been identified for these receptors. Time point of the sample: sample taken at primary tumor resection. Sample: lung tumor tissue, taken at surgery. All receptors come from a female donor with early-stage non-small cell lung cancer.

This clonotype counts as medium-sized. Since the library was made to target alpha chains, this beta chain is a stray read and its abundance is not meaningful. V is TRBV7-9 and J is TRBJ2-5; TRBD1 agrees at 8 bases. V shed 4 bases and J 3 bases; nucleotides not matched to a gene: 4. This CDR3 has 14 amino acids. The germline CDR1 and CDR2 sequences are SEHNR and FQNEAQ (reference sequence). This chain's CDR3 is CASSSGQEKETQYF. The CDR3, as DNA: TGTGCCAGCAGCTCGGGACAGGAGAAAGAGACCCAGTACTTC.

This clonotype was recorded at least ten times. The library was designed around alpha chains, so this beta chain is a stray read whose abundance carries little weight. V is TRBV6-6 and J is TRBJ2-4; D might be TRBD2 (6 bases). The CDR3 loop spans 16 amino acids. Germline CDR1 reads MNHNY; CDR2 reads SVGAGI (reference sequence). Trimming removed 9 bases at V and 3 bases at J, with 21 bases between. The CDR3 sequence is CASENSGGDVKNIQYF. The CDR3, as DNA: TGTGCCAGTGAGAATAGCGGAGGAGACGTCAAAAACATTCAGTACTTC.

On this clonotype: The library was built for alpha chains, so this beta chain is an off-target read and its size means little. The V and J genes are TRBV12-3 or TRBV12-4 and TRBJ2-3; 10 bases align to TRBD2. Unmatched junction bases numbered 12, after V lost 6 bases and J lost 9 bases. The CDR3 has 15 residues. CDR3 bases: TGTGCCAGCAGGGGAATGGGGACTAGCGTGAGGACGCAGTATTTT. Protein: CASRGMGTSVRTQYF.

This clonotype ranks as medium-sized. Being off target in a library aimed at alpha chains, this beta chain has a size of little meaning. The rearrangement uses TRBV29-1 and TRBJ2-2; D gene unclear. The V and J ends lost 7 bases and 2 bases respectively, with 14 bases between them. Germline V gene sequence: CDR1 SQVTM, CDR2 ANQGSEA. The CDR3 spans 14 residues. Written as DNA, the CDR3 is TGCAGCGCCGCTGCCCAGGCCAACACCGGGGAGCTGTTTTTT. Translation: CSAAAQANTGELFF.